The 32 T cell receptor beta chains reported below all come from one sample, sequenced in a study of beta chain features in type 1 diabetes. These TCRs' antigens remain unknown. General study results and limits: A moderate, significant TCRB CDR3 shortening appeared in type 1 diabetes across four CD4+ subsets.

Since all of the isolated RNA was reverse transcribed, expressed TCRB transcripts were what got sequenced. Sequencing was performed with immunoSEQ multiplex PCR; in TCRdb, only in-frame clones are kept and a portion is missing. This table holds more than 250,000 clones, roughly 15% found once. Sequencing used naive CD4+ T cells from blood. Receptor source: a man aged 18 to 29 with type 1 diabetes.

This clone was seen a handful of times. This rearrangement joins TRBV25-1 to TRBJ1-2; maybe TRBD1 (6 bases). V gave up 5 bases and J gave up 2 bases, with 6 bases separating them. Germline lookup yields CDR1 MGHDK and CDR2 SYGVNS. The CDR3 contains 12 residues. The CDR3, as DNA: TGTGCCAGCAGTCAGGGGAACTATGGCTACACCTTC. Translating it yields CASSQGNYGYTF.

This rearrangement joins TRBV5-4 to TRBJ2-7; possible D gene TRBD2, 5 bases. The CDR3 is 16 amino acids. The V gene's germline CDR1 is SGHNT and CDR2 YYREEE (reference sequence). V was pared by 4 bases and J by 0 bases, with 17 bases between. CDR3 sequence (DNA): TGTGCCAGCAGCCCATCACGGACGGGGAGCTCCTACGAGCAGTACTTC. Translation: CASSPSRTGSSYEQYF.

The chain is built from TRBV29-1 and TRBJ1-1; D not certain. This CDR3 is built from 14 residues. V was clipped by 7 bases and J by 1 base, with 16 bases between them. Germline lookup yields CDR1 SQVTM and CDR2 ANQGSEA. The CDR3 DNA reads TGCAGCGCTGTAGGCCCTACGGGGAACACTGAAGCTTTCTTT. Its translation is CSAVGPTGNTEAFF.

The V call is TRBV30, the J call TRBJ1-4; D possibly corresponds to TRBD1 (6 bases). The length of the CDR3 is 14 residues. V was cut by 0 bases and J by 7 bases, with 12 bases left in between. Germline CDR1 is GTSNPN and CDR2 is SVGIG (reference sequence). This chain's CDR3 is CAWSVWQGSEKLFF. The CDR3 nucleotides are TGTGCCTGGAGTGTATGGCAGGGGAGTGAAAAACTGTTTTTT.

This chain links TRBV25-1 with TRBJ1-2, with TRBD1 matching over 8 bases. The CDR3 loop spans 14 amino acids. The ends lost 4 bases at V and 6 bases at J; junction bases unmatched: 7. Per the germline V gene, CDR1 is MGHDK and CDR2 is SYGVNS. For the CDR3, the DNA is TGTGCCAGCAGTGCAGGGGGCGCGGGTAATGGCTACACCTTC. Protein sequence: CASSAGGAGNGYTF.

The chain links TRBV11-3 to TRBJ2-1; TRBD2 aligns across 10 bases. Trimming took 8 bases from V and 6 from J; bases not matched to a gene: 7. The germline V gene has CDR1 SGHNT and CDR2 YENEEA. The CDR3 contains 14 residues. DNA of the CDR3: TGTGCCAGCGGCCCAGCGGGAGGGAGCAATGAGCAGTTCTTC. Translation gives CASGPAGGSNEQFF.

This clone showed up just a few times. The chain is built from TRBV19 and TRBJ1-2; no clear D gene. Trimming left V 10 bases short and J 3 bases short, with 15 bases between. Germline CDR1 LNHDA, CDR2 SQIVND (reference sequence). The CDR3 is made up of 13 amino acids. The CDR3 DNA follows: TGTGCCACCGAACATCCAGGTTACTATGGCTACACCTTC. Translating gives CATEHPGYYGYTF. Filled out from reference TRBV19 and TRBJ1-2, the complete variable domain reads DGGITQSPKYLFRKEGQNVTLSCEQNLNHDAMYWYRQDPGQGLRLIYYSQIVNDFQKGDIAEGYSVSREKKESFPLTVTSAQKNPTAFYLCATEHPGYYGYTFGSGTRLTVV.

This rearrangement joins TRBV2 to TRBJ2-3, with 7 bases matching TRBD1. The CDR3 runs 14 residues. Germline V lookup: CDR1 SNHLY, CDR2 FYNNEI. V lost 5 bases to trimming and J lost 4 bases; unmatched junction nucleotides: 6. The CDR3 DNA is TGTGCCAGCAGTTACAGGGGTTGGGCAGATACGCAGTATTTT. Translating gives CASSYRGWADTQYF.

This clone has only a few counts. The chain is built from TRBV2 and TRBJ1-2, with a possible D match to TRBD1 (6 bases). The CDR3 runs 15 residues. Germline lookup yields CDR1 SNHLY and CDR2 FYNNEI. V was clipped by 8 bases and J by 3 bases, with 19 bases between them. The CDR3 DNA reads TGTGCCAGCGTTTCTAGTCCAGGGGCCCACTATGGCTACACCTTC. Translating it yields CASVSSPGAHYGYTF. The complete variable domain, with remaining parts taken from reference TRBV2 and TRBJ1-2, reads EPEVTQTPSHQVTQMGQEVILRCVPISNHLYFYWYRQILGQKVEFLVSFYNNEISEKSEIFDDQFSVERPDGSNFTLKIRSTKLEDSAMYFCASVSSPGAHYGYTFGSGTRLTVV.

This clone was recorded a few times. CDR3 coding DNA: TGCAGCGTTGACCCTGGCTTCCTCCAAGAGACCCAGTACTTC. Translated, it gives CSVDPGFLQETQYF. J is TRBJ2-5 and V is TRBV29-1; D unclear. V lost 3 bases and J lost 1, with 12 bases in between. CDR1 and CDR2 from the germline V gene are SQVTM and ANQGSEA. This CDR3 spans 14 amino acids.

This clone was counted a few times. This sequence joins TRBV11-2 and TRBJ1-3; D ambiguous. The CDR3 runs to 15 residues. V was trimmed by 1 base and J by 4 bases, leaving 11 bases between them. Germline CDR1 SGHAT, CDR2 FQNNGV. CDR3 DNA: TGTGCCAGCAGCTTAGCGCTGCTAGGAGGAAACACCATATATTTT. Its protein product is CASSLALLGGNTIYF.

This clone was counted a few times. The gene calls are TRBV15 and TRBJ2-1, with 11 positions matching TRBD2. Trimming took 3 bases from V and 7 from J; bases not matched to a gene: 11. The CDR3 has 17 amino acids. Looked up from germline, CDR1 is LNHNV and CDR2 is YYDKDF (reference sequence). The CDR3, as DNA: TGTGCCACCAGCAGTGCCGGGACTAGCGGCGGTGGGAATGAGCAGTTCTTC. It yields the protein CATSSAGTSGGGNEQFF.

This clone was found a few times. This chain uses TRBV2 with TRBJ2-5; perhaps TRBD1 as D (6 bases). The V end lost 1 base, the J end lost 4 bases, and 13 bases lay between the germline ends. The CDR3 length is 15 residues. Per the germline V gene, CDR1 is SNHLY and CDR2 is FYNNEI. The CDR3 is CASSEVQGRGETQYF. DNA for the CDR3: TGTGCCAGCAGTGAAGTACAGGGAAGGGGAGAGACCCAGTACTTC.

This clone was observed a handful of times. The rearrangement uses TRBV6-5 and TRBJ2-7; TRBD1 matches 8 bases. Germline trimming cut 5 bases from V and 7 bases from J; bases unmatched to any gene: 10. From germline, CDR1 is MNHEY and CDR2 SVGAGI. The length of the CDR3 is 14 residues. The CDR3 coding sequence is TGTGCCAGCAGTCCCGGGACAGGAGTCGGTGAGCAGTACTTC. The encoded protein is CASSPGTGVGEQYF.

This chain joins TRBV27 and TRBJ2-3; D gene ambiguous. Germline CDR1 is MNHEY and CDR2 is SMNVEV (reference sequence). CDR3 size: 13 residues. Trimming took 3 bases from V and 0 from J, leaving 4 bases between them. CDR3 residues: CASSFVSTDTQYF. As DNA, the CDR3 is TGTGCCAGCAGTTTCGTGAGCACAGATACGCAGTATTTT.

The chain recombines TRBV28 with TRBJ1-2, with 8 nucleotides matching TRBD1. V dropped 7 bases and J dropped 5; count of bases not matched to a gene: 15. The CDR3 has 16 residues. Per the germline V gene, CDR1 is MDHEN and CDR2 is SYDVKM. DNA for the CDR3: TGTGCCAGCACATCGACGTGGGATACAGGGGGTTATGGCTACACCTTC. Encoded protein: CASTSTWDTGGYGYTF.

V gene TRBV2 combines with J gene TRBJ1-2; D call uncertain. Per the germline V gene, CDR1 is SNHLY and CDR2 is FYNNEI. CDR3 size: 13 residues. Trimming left V 4 bases short and J 5 bases short, with 11 bases between. This chain's CDR3 is CASSAAGGYGYTF. Here the CDR3 DNA reads TGTGCCAGCAGTGCGGCGGGAGGATATGGCTACACCTTC.

The J gene is TRBJ2-7, the V gene TRBV6-6, with a possible D match to TRBD2 (6 bases). CDR1 is MNHNY and CDR2 is SVGAGI in the germline V gene (reference sequence). The V gene lost 4 bases and the J gene lost 3 bases, with 10 bases spanning the gap. The CDR3 runs 13 residues. The CDR3 loop reads CASSSPGVYEQYF. DNA of the CDR3: TGTGCCAGCAGTTCCCCGGGGGTCTACGAGCAGTACTTC.

The gene calls are TRBV5-1 and TRBJ1-2; TRBD1 agrees at 8 bases. The V and J ends lost 3 bases and 5 bases, in that order; junction bases with no gene match: 3. The CDR3 totals 13 residues. In germline, CDR1 is SGHRS, CDR2 YFSETQ. In DNA form, the CDR3 reads TGCGCCAGCAGCTGGGACAGGACTTATGGCTACACCTTC. Encoded protein: CASSWDRTYGYTF.

This clone was detected once. The CDR3 nucleotides read TGTGCCAGCAAAATACAGGGGGCGTCGGAAAAACTGTTTTTT. Translation: CASKIQGASEKLFF. The chain has TRBV6-5 and TRBJ1-4, with TRBD1 identical over 9 bases. With V trimmed by 7 bases and J by 8 bases, 8 bases remained unmatched. The CDR3 consists of 14 residues. Germline-derived CDR1 and CDR2 are MNHEY and SVGAGI.

Notes on this clone: This sample includes further DNA sequences coding for the same CDR3. J is TRBJ1-1 and V is TRBV29-1; possibly TRBD1 for D (5 bases). The CDR3 runs to 12 residues. Trimming removed 3 bases from V and 2 bases from J, with 7 bases in between. Per the germline V gene, CDR1 is SQVTM and CDR2 is ANQGSEA. The CDR3 nucleotides are TGCAGCGTTGACAGGGTTAACACTGAAGCTTTCTTT. Protein: CSVDRVNTEAFF.

This clone has more than one count but fewer than ten. The chain carries TRBV21-1 and TRBJ2-5; TRBD1 is the table's D call, not checked against the DNA. TRBV21-1 is designated a pseudogene. CDR3 length equals 16 residues. The CDR3 nucleotides read TGTGCCAGCAGCAAAGCGAAGACAGGGGTACGGGAGACCCAGTACTTC. Its translation: CASSKAKTGVRETQYF.

This chain links TRBV28 with TRBJ2-4, with a tentative D call TRBD1 (6 bases). V was trimmed by 4 bases and J by 0 bases, leaving 16 bases between them. Germline CDR1 MDHEN, CDR2 SYDVKM. The CDR3 consists of 17 residues. In DNA form, the CDR3 reads TGTGCCAGCAGTTCGCAACAACAGGGAATAGCCAAAAACATTCAGTACTTC. It yields the protein CASSSQQQGIAKNIQYF.

This clone was seen a few times. The V gene is TRBV2, the J gene TRBJ2-7, with D perhaps matching TRBD2 (6 bases). V gave up 1 base and J gave up 2 bases, with 6 bases separating them. The length of the CDR3 is 13 residues. The germline V gene encodes CDR1 SNHLY and CDR2 FYNNEI. CDR3 protein: CASSEGGAYEQYF. The CDR3, as DNA: TGTGCCAGCAGTGAAGGGGGGGCCTACGAGCAGTACTTC.

CDR3 nucleotides: TGTGCCAGCTTTTCCCCGGGCACCATATATTTT. This gives the protein CASFSPGTIYF. The chain uses TRBV18 and TRBJ1-3; D unclear. Trimming cost V 7 bases and J 9 bases, with 10 bases left between them. The germline V gene has CDR1 KGHSH and CDR2 LQKENI. The CDR3 is 11 residues long.

This clone appeared a few times. The V gene is TRBV2, the J gene TRBJ1-4, with 8 bases fitting TRBD1. The length of the CDR3 is 13 residues. In germline, CDR1 is SNHLY, CDR2 FYNNEI. Losses at the gene ends were 10 bases for V and 3 bases for J; bases not matched to a gene: 4. CDR3 bases: TGTGCCATCCGGACAGGGCCTAATGAAAAACTGTTTTTT. It specifies CAIRTGPNEKLFF.

This clone has a handful of counts. The chain joins TRBV5-1 to TRBJ2-5; TRBD1 matches at 8 bases. The trim removed 5 bases at V and 4 bases at J, leaving 10 bases unmatched. CDR3 length equals 15 residues. Germline assignment: CDR1 SGHRS and CDR2 YFSETQ. The CDR3 DNA is TGCGCCAGCAGGAGGACAGGGAGCATCGTAGAGACCCAGTACTTC. Its translation: CASRRTGSIVETQYF.

In its sample, this clone was seen a few times. The chain combines TRBV27 with TRBJ1-2, with 8 nucleotides matching TRBD1. V lost 6 bases and J lost 4; bases outside the gene matches: 4. The CDR3 loop spans 13 amino acids. Germline V gene lookup returns CDR1 MNHEY and CDR2 SMNVEV (reference sequence). CDR3 sequence reads: CASRRTGSYGYTF. The CDR3 region has the DNA TGTGCCAGCAGGCGGACAGGGAGCTATGGCTACACCTTC.

This chain uses TRBV30 with TRBJ1-5, with TRBD1 matching 11 bases. Germline V gene data show CDR1 as GTSNPN and CDR2 as SVGIG (reference sequence). Trimming cost V 2 bases and J 6 bases; bases outside gene matches: 9. CDR3 length equals 16 residues. The CDR3 nucleotides read TGTGCCTGGAGTCCCAAGGACAGGGGGCATGGTCAGCCCCAGCATTTT. It is translated as CAWSPKDRGHGQPQHF. The variable domain in full, with the rest retrieved from reference TRBV30 and TRBJ1-5, is SQTIHQWPATLVQPVGSPLSLECTVEGTSNPNLYWYRQAAGRGLQLLFYSVGIGQISSEVPQNLSASRPQDRQFILSSKKLLLSDSGFYLCAWSPKDRGHGQPQHFGDGTRLSIL.

V usage is TRBV2 and J usage is TRBJ2-7, with D perhaps TRBD2 (5 bases). This CDR3 comprises 13 residues. Between the trimmed V and J ends, which lost 4 bases and 6 bases, there was a span of 13 bases. In germline, CDR1 is SNHLY, CDR2 FYNNEI. CDR3 coding DNA: TGTGCCAGCAGTGGGGCTAGCCCCCGCGAGCAGTACTTC. As protein: CASSGASPREQYF.

This clone was picked up a small number of times. This rearrangement joins TRBV5-4 to TRBJ2-3; D possibly corresponds to TRBD1 (5 bases). The CDR3 loop spans 13 amino acids. Trimming cost V 2 bases and J 1 base, with 5 bases left between them. Germline assignment: CDR1 SGHNT and CDR2 YYREEE (reference sequence). CDR3 residues: CASSLQGTDTQYF. The CDR3 DNA follows: TGTGCCAGCAGCTTACAGGGCACAGATACGCAGTATTTT.

The chain recombines TRBV28 with TRBJ1-1; D might be TRBD1 (5 bases). The V end was cut by 6 bases, the J end by 1 base, with 12 bases between. The CDR3 sequence is 14 residues long. The germline V gene has CDR1 MDHEN and CDR2 SYDVKM. CDR3: CASSTVQGNTEAFF. The CDR3 DNA is TGTGCCAGCAGCACAGTCCAGGGGAACACTGAAGCTTTCTTT.